Included here is one TCR beta chain sequence, with context. Its antigen specificity is not known. There are no base qualities to consult, and no much larger clone falls within one base. In the germline V gene, CDR1 corresponds to SGHRS and CDR2 to YFSETQ. From cysteine to phenylalanine, the CDR3 is 15 amino acids long. CDR3 DNA only is kept here, 45 bases in frame from base 1. For this chain, trimming is 3 bases at the V end and 5 bases at the J end, and the number of junction bases without a gene match is 8. The donors were healthy, HIV-negative adults with no recently reported acute infections or vaccinations. All donors were Caucasian adults living in Nashville, Tennessee, USA. For unsorted samples, about 90 million PBMCs were counted, and genomic DNA was extracted using the QIAamp DNA Blood Mini kit. After blood collection by leukapheresis, PBMCs were isolated using Ficoll-Histopaque density gradient centrifugation and then cryopreserved in the vapor phase of liquid nitrogen.

This sample stems from a study of shared clonotypes between healthy human individuals (dated by TCRdb to 2019 to 2021). Background on the whole study: Two women and a few men aged 18 to 49 years were included in the cohort. To estimate repertoire size and how much clonotypes are shared between individuals, the study performed deep sequencing of blood TCR repertoires from a few healthy adults. Libraries were prepared and TCR repertoires were sequenced by different laboratories using diverse techniques, in order to increase sequencing depth and limit assay-specific biases. Leukapheresis yielded between about 0.85 and 9.5 billion PBMCs per donor.

TCR CDR3 regions were amplified from genomic DNA by multiplex PCR using the deep immunoSEQ assay. Extracted genomic DNA from each cell subset was distributed evenly across all wells of several immunoSEQ 96-well plates, and each plate was treated as a replicate. For unsorted PBMC, each replicate PCR was loaded with 250 to 300 ng genomic DNA, equivalent to about 30,000 T cell genomes. Ten immunoSEQ deep assay plates were used to sequence unsorted PBMC genomic DNA. Purified libraries were measured with a Qubit 3.0 fluorometer, size-checked on a Bioanalyzer 2100, and measured again with the KAPA Library Quantification kit. Every immunoSEQ 96-well plate was sequenced on a dedicated single-read 150-cycle Illumina NextSeq 550 flow cell. In the authors' own workflow: Because the immunoSEQ output included only junctional sequences and no quality scores, the filtering could not be the same as the filtering used for full-length reads. Sequences were annotated with PyIR, a Python wrapper for IgBLAST v1.9, and V/J genes and CDR3 were assigned using IMGT germline references. Reads were filtered out if the reads had weak V/J assignments (E-value above 1e-6), no CDR3, stop codons, out-of-frame junctions, or ambiguous translated residues. V3J clonotypes were defined by identical inferred V gene, J gene, and CDR3 amino acid sequence. Percentage overlap between repertoires was calculated by dividing the number of shared unique clonotypes by the size of the smaller repertoire. Richness of each repertoire was evaluated using RTK rarefaction, the Chao1 estimator, and Recon v2.1 estimates of unobserved clonotypes. TCRdb mirrors the immuneACCESS table, restricted to in-frame sequences. Some clones are absent from its copies; in checked studies, under half trace to an unresolved V gene, and the reason for the others is unknown. V and J calls and clone size are given by that table; D and trimming were obtained from the DNA. The sample table holds about half a million clones, of which roughly 80% were seen once. Approximately 11% of the sample is taken by the ten largest.

Overall study results and their limits: The small number of donors limited the genetic and exposure-history diversity represented. Only blood was sampled, and tissue TCR repertoires likely differ from those in blood. Based on pairwise subsampling, the degree of clonotype sharing among donors was expected to be affected by sequencing depth.

Sequencing used PBMCs. The V and J segments used are TRBV5-1 and TRBJ2-7, with TRBD1 identical over 10 junction bases. The receptor was derived from a woman between 40 and 50 years old in good health. Some clones in this sample may be carry-over from other donors' samples. The DNA reads TGCGCCAGCAGCTGGTCCGGGACAGGGGCGGACGAGCAGTACTTC. Translated, this gives CASSWSGTGADEQYF. With the rest looked up from the reference TRBV5-1 and TRBJ2-7 genes rather than sequenced, the full variable domain is KAGVTQTPRYLIKTRGQQVTLSCSPISGHRSVSWYQQTPGQGLQFLFEYFSETQRNKGNFPGRFSGRQFSNSRSEMNVSTLELGDSALYLCASSWSGTGADEQYFGPGTRLTVT.